The T cell receptor (beta chain) under discussion was sequenced for a study of blood T cell repertoires in COVID-19. The overall study: From T cells, B-cell-depleted T cells, or PBMCs came the material, which was cDNA or gDNA.

Authors' analysis steps: Nucleated cell number was recorded as an estimate derived from reference gene primer amplification. The data were produced by immunoSEQ multiplex PCR, yet TCRdb's version contains in-frame clones alone and is incomplete. V, J and clone size are those of that table, while D and trimming were read from the DNA. The profile covers about 220,000 clones, with 82% appearing a single time and approximately 4% taken by the ten largest. The receptor's source is a woman older than 75 with acute or convalescent COVID-19. The sample was peripheral blood.

The CDR3 is CSVESLSDEQYF. Written as DNA, the CDR3 is TGCAGCGTTGAAAGCCTATCGGACGAGCAGTACTTC. The chain carries TRBV29-1 and TRBJ2-7; no reliable D call. Germline CDR1 is SQVTM and CDR2 is ANQGSEA. This CDR3 has 12 residues. V lost 2 bases and J lost 5, with 10 bases in between.